These T cell receptor beta chains were read from a single sample in a study of blood T cell repertoires in COVID-19. Assay used: immunoSEQ multiplex PCR; TCRdb lists only in-frame clones, some missing. The profile covers roughly 180,000 clones, with about 75% appearing a single time and more than 6.5% taken by the ten largest. Sequencing used peripheral blood. Receptor source: a woman aged 45-59 years with active or convalescent COVID-19. Each CDR3 is given with its conserved first and last residue. Fields, in order: J gene, D gene, clone size, V gene, CDR3 protein, CDR3 DNA. D genes are given only for firm matches. A clone size is listed for some rows: how often the clone was seen (once, few, many), or a class if it is expanded.

>TRBJ2-5|TRBD1|-|TRBV11-2
CASSSYRGRGETQYF
TGTGCCAGCAGCTCCTACAGGGGGCGAGGGGAGACCCAGTACTTC
>TRBJ1-3|-|-|TRBV9
CASGPRDNGNTIYF
TGTGCCAGCGGTCCCCGGGACAACGGAAACACCATATATTTT
>TRBJ2-1|-|-|TRBV5-6
CASSFQGYNEQFF
TGTGCCAGCAGCTTCCAGGGGTACAATGAGCAGTTCTTC
>TRBJ2-7|-|-|TRBV28
CASSLALWPYEQYF
TGTGCCAGCAGTTTGGCCCTTTGGCCCTACGAGCAGTACTTC
>TRBJ2-3|-|-|TRBV30
CAWSLGSTDTQYF
TGTGCCTGGTCCCTAGGCTCCACAGATACGCAGTATTTT
>TRBJ1-1|TRBD1|-|TRBV12-3/TRBV12-4
CASSPGQVTEAFF
TGTGCCAGCAGTCCCGGACAGGTCACTGAAGCTTTCTTT
>TRBJ1-4|TRBD1|-|TRBV5-6
CASSYDRVGEKLFF
TGTGCCAGCAGCTACGACAGGGTCGGTGAAAAACTGTTTTTT
>TRBJ2-2|-|few|TRBV27
CASSLLPGSFPGELFF
TGTGCCAGCAGTTTACTCCCGGGGTCCTTCCCCGGGGAGCTGTTTTTT
>TRBJ1-5|TRBD1|-|TRBV7-2
CASSLQTGEAQPQHF
TGTGCCAGCAGCTTACAGACAGGGGAGGCTCAGCCCCAGCATTTT
>TRBJ2-7|-|-|TRBV7-2
CASSLERWAGEQYF
TGTGCCAGCAGCTTAGAACGGTGGGCCGGCGAGCAGTACTTC
>TRBJ1-2|TRBD1|few|TRBV19
CASSWDRGGYGYTF
TGTGCCAGTAGTTGGGACAGGGGTGGGTATGGCTACACCTTC
>TRBJ1-6|TRBD1|-|TRBV20-1
CSASSTGPNNSPLHF
TGCAGTGCTAGTTCGACAGGGCCGAATAATTCACCCCTCCACTTT
>TRBJ1-1|-|-|TRBV5-1
CASSLGGGTGPEAFF
TGCGCCAGCAGCTTGGGCGGGGGAACTGGGCCTGAAGCTTTCTTT
>TRBJ1-6|-|-|TRBV6-6
CASSYYAGAGSPLHF
TGTGCCAGCAGTTACTATGCAGGGGCTGGTTCACCCCTCCACTTT
>TRBJ1-1|-|-|TRBV11-2
CASSLDRQGEAFF
TGTGCCAGCAGCTTAGATCGCCAGGGCGAAGCTTTCTTT
>TRBJ2-1|-|-|TRBV9
CASSVQEYNEQFF
TGTGCCAGCAGCGTTCAAGAGTACAATGAGCAGTTCTTC
>TRBJ2-7|TRBD2|few|TRBV20-1
CSASWGGSYEQYF
TGCAGTGCTAGTTGGGGGGGGTCCTACGAGCAGTACTTC
>TRBJ2-6|-|-|TRBV19
CASTQSGANVLTF
TGTGCCAGTACTCAGAGCGGAGCCAACGTCCTGACTTTC
>TRBJ2-3|-|-|TRBV20-1
CSAREVNTQYF
TGCAGTGCTAGGGAGGTTAATACGCAGTATTTT
>TRBJ2-7|TRBD1|-|TRBV6-2/TRBV6-3
CASSTRGTGMFEQYF
TGTGCCAGCAGCACCCGTGGGACAGGGATGTTCGAGCAGTACTTC
>TRBJ2-7|TRBD1|many|TRBV7-9
CASSAGQGADEQYF
TGTGCCAGCAGCGCCGGACAGGGGGCTGACGAGCAGTACTTC
>TRBJ1-3|TRBD1|-|TRBV29-1
CSVRQGSSGNTIYF
TGCAGCGTAAGACAGGGGAGCTCTGGAAACACCATATATTTT
>TRBJ2-3|-|-|TRBV4-2
CASSATRGASTDTQYF
TGTGCCAGCAGCGCGACTAGAGGGGCGAGCACAGATACGCAGTATTTT
>TRBJ2-7|TRBD2|-|TRBV11-2
CASSPPQAGSHEQYF
TGTGCCAGCAGCCCACCCCAAGCGGGGTCCCACGAGCAGTACTTC
>TRBJ1-2|TRBD1|-|TRBV27
CASVPPGGGGYTF
TGTGCCAGCGTTCCCCCAGGGGGCGGTGGCTACACCTTC
>TRBJ2-7|TRBD2|-|TRBV11-2
CASSPRTSGIYEQYF
TGTGCCAGCAGCCCTAGGACTAGCGGGATCTACGAGCAGTACTTC
>TRBJ2-7|TRBD1|-|TRBV5-4
CASIARPGTAFSYEQYF
TGTGCCAGCATCGCCCGACCAGGGACAGCTTTTTCCTACGAGCAGTACTTC
>TRBJ1-5|TRBD1|-|TRBV19
CASRVGGSPNQPQHF
TGTGCCAGTAGGGTAGGGGGCAGCCCAAATCAGCCCCAGCATTTT
>TRBJ1-2|-|few|TRBV23-1
CASSQGQLYGYTF
TGCGCCAGCAGTCAAGGACAGCTCTATGGCTACACCTTC
>TRBJ2-5|-|once|TRBV5-1
CASSRRADLGEETQYF
TGCGCCAGCAGTCGGAGGGCGGACCTCGGAGAAGAGACCCAGTACTTC
>TRBJ2-3|-|-|TRBV6-5
CASSYSWASTDTQYF
TGTGCCAGCAGTTACTCTTGGGCCAGCACAGATACGCAGTATTTT